This is a list of T cell receptor beta chains from one sample in a study of sequential checkpoint blockade in melanoma. Libraries were prepared by immunoSEQ multiplex PCR; TCRdb keeps only in-frame clonotypes and omits some of them. This sample has under 25,000 clones, with about 80% found just once. The sequences come from CD8+ T cells sorted from blood (inferred from file names), collected from a patient given nivolumab and ipilimumab in sequence. Every receptor here comes from a human donor with melanoma. Both conserved end residues are part of each CDR3. D genes are given only for firm matches. For some rows the clone size is stated as once, few or many, or as a class when expanded; others skip it.

D	V	size	J	DNA	CDR3
TRBD1	TRBV15	-	TRBJ2-7	TGTGCCACCAGCAGAGACATCCAGGACAGGGTTCCATACGAGCAGTACTTC	CATSRDIQDRVPYEQYF
-	TRBV27	-	TRBJ2-7	TGTGCCAGCAGTTTATTATATGGTGGCAGGGTAGAATACGAGCAGTACTTC	CASSLLYGGRVEYEQYF
TRBD1	TRBV4-2	-	TRBJ1-1	TGTGCCAGCAGCCCACAGACAGGGGGCGGAACTGAAGCTTTCTTT	CASSPQTGGGTEAFF
-	TRBV6-4	-	TRBJ1-1	TGTGCCAGCAGAGACATCTCTGGGGGCGGGTGGACTGAAGCTTTCTTT	CASRDISGGGWTEAFF
-	TRBV19	-	TRBJ1-1	TGTGCCAGTAGTAGGTACAGGGATGCGAACACTGAAGCTTTCTTT	CASSRYRDANTEAFF
TRBD2	TRBV6-6	-	TRBJ2-7	TGTGCCAGCAGTTACTCGACTAGCGGGACCTACGAGCAGTACTTC	CASSYSTSGTYEQYF
TRBD1	TRBV27	-	TRBJ1-2	TGTGCCAGCAGCCTATCTTCGACAGGGGATGGCTACACCTTC	CASSLSSTGDGYTF
-	TRBV19	-	TRBJ1-1	TGTGCCAGTAGTATAGGGCCTGAAGCTTTCTTT	CASSIGPEAFF
TRBD1	TRBV2	-	TRBJ2-7	TGTGCCAGCTCCCGGACAGGGTCAGCCTACGAGCAGTACTTC	CASSRTGSAYEQYF
TRBD1	TRBV2	-	TRBJ2-7	TGTGCCAGCAGCAACAGGGGCCACGAGCAGTACTTC	CASSNRGHEQYF
-	TRBV15	-	TRBJ2-7	TGTGCCACCAGCAAGAGCGGACCGACCTACGAGCAGTACTTC	CATSKSGPTYEQYF
-	TRBV19	few	TRBJ1-5	TGTGCCAGTAGTATGGCCCAGGGCGTTTATCAGCCCCAGCATTTT	CASSMAQGVYQPQHF
TRBD2	TRBV28	-	TRBJ2-7	TGTGCCAGCAGGGGACTAAACAACTACGAGCAGTACTTC	CASRGLNNYEQYF
-	TRBV7-8	-	TRBJ1-6	TGTGCCAGCACTCTACTACAGGGAAACAATTCACCCCTCCACTTT	CASTLLQGNNSPLHF
-	TRBV5-6	-	TRBJ1-1	TGTGCCAGCAGCACCCCGGTTGAGGGCACTGAAGCTTTCTTT	CASSTPVEGTEAFF
TRBD1	TRBV28	-	TRBJ1-3	TGTGCCAGCAGTCCAATGGACAGGGGGCTATTTGGAAACACCATATATTTT	CASSPMDRGLFGNTIYF
-	TRBV19	-	TRBJ1-1	TGTGCCAGTAGTTACCAGGGGAACACTGAAGCTTTCTTT	CASSYQGNTEAFF
TRBD1	TRBV15	few	TRBJ1-4	TGTGCCACCACGGACAGGGACGAGAATGAAAAACTGTTTTTT	CATTDRDENEKLFF
TRBD1	TRBV18	-	TRBJ2-7	TGTGCCAGCTCACGGGGACAGGGTTCCGGCTCCTACGAGCAGTACTTC	CASSRGQGSGSYEQYF
-	TRBV5-4	once	TRBJ1-2	TGTGCCAGCAGCTTAGGAGGGCTTGGCTACACCTTC	CASSLGGLGYTF
-	TRBV28	-	TRBJ2-7	TGTGCCAGCAGTTTAAACAGGAACTACGAGCAGTACTTC	CASSLNRNYEQYF
-	TRBV28	-	TRBJ2-7	TGTGCCAGCAGCCCGTATAACCACAGGGAATTCGGTTCCTACGAGCAGTACTTC	CASSPYNHREFGSYEQYF